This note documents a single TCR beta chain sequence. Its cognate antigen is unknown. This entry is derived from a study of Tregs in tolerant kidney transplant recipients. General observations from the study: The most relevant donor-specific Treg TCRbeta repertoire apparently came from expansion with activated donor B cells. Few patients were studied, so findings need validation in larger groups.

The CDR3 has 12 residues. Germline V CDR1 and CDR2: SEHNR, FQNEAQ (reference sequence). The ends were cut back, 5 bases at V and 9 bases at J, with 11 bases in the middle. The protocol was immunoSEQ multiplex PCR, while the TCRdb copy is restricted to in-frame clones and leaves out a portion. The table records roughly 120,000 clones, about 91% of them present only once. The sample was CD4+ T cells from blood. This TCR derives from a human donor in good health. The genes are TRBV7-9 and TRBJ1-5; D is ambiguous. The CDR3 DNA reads TGTGCCAGCAGCCTGGCGGAGGGGCCCCAGCATTTT. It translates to CASSLAEGPQHF.